This T cell receptor beta chain was retrieved from a study of siplizumab effects on memory and regulatory T cells. Of note for this clone: The target antigen is unknown.

Points from the study as a whole: Siplizumab led to significantly less abundant alloreactive sequences that could be traced back to unstimulated CD4+ memory cells. Phenotypic classification as naive or memory proved unattainable for roughly 75-97% of proliferating CD4+ or CD8+ clones. Unstimulated subsets captured only a minor fraction of alloreactive clones.

The table came from immunoSEQ multiplex PCR; TCRdb's copy has only in-frame clones and leaves some out. The sample lists roughly 100,000 clones; approximately 96% were seen once. CDR1 LNHDA and CDR2 SQIVND come from the germline V gene (reference sequence). The CDR3 covers 13 residues. V dropped 10 bases and J dropped 0 bases, with 13 bases sitting between them. What was sequenced was naive CD4+ T cells sorted from blood. This clonotype was obtained from a human donor in good health. V gene TRBV19 combines with J gene TRBJ2-7; D may match TRBD1 or TRBD2 (5 bases each). The DNA for the CDR3 is TGTGCCACGGGGCAGGGAACCTCCTACGAGCAGTACTTC. This encodes CATGQGTSYEQYF.